This TCR beta chain was profiled in a study of blood T cells in healthy people across ages (dated by TCRdb to the mid-2010s). Study-level background: Template switching captured roughly one uniquely barcoded TCR beta cDNA molecule per two T cells in model experiments. Age-related changes in TCR beta repertoire diversity were measured in the study by deep sequencing normalized with unique cDNA molecular identifiers. The donors were split into four age groups: young (average around 17 years), middle-aged (39), aged (62) and long-lived (approximately 80). For two donors (one aged 18 to 29 and one aged 80 or older), the study analyzed two additional independent replicas of 1 million unique cDNA reads from the same blood draw.

Donors were a few dozen systemically healthy Caucasian individuals from Russia aged roughly 6 to 90 years. Roughly 11 milliliters of peripheral blood were drawn from each donor into EDTA-treated Vacutainer tubes. PBMCs were isolated by Ficoll-Paque density-gradient centrifugation, with at least 6 million obtained per sample. Total RNA was extracted from PBMCs with Trizol reagent, with at least 5 micrograms obtained per sample. The percentages of naive CD45RAhigh/CD27high T cells were determined by flow cytometry on a PBMC aliquot from every donor. V sheds 3 bases and J sheds 3 bases, leaving 6 bases between their ends. For CDR1 and CDR2, the germline V gene lists MDHEN and SYDVKM. The CDR3 runs 12 amino acids, cysteine and phenylalanine included. Just CDR3 DNA is preserved here, 36 bases in frame from base 1. Library method: 5' RACE. TCRdb lists the instrument as Illumina HiSeq 2500. A second PCR of roughly 7 to 11 cycles was performed with a sample-barcoded 5' primer and a J-beta primer mix. A unique molecular identifier was introduced onto each TCR beta cDNA molecule by a template-switch 5' adaptor carrying 12 random nucleotides. At least 2.5 million CDR3-containing paired-end reads were obtained from each sample. First-strand cDNA synthesis was performed from all RNA using the Mint cDNA synthesis kit, with priming by a TRBC-specific oligonucleotide. After uracil-DNA glycosylase treatment, a first 18-cycle PCR used universal primers M1SS and BC2_uni_R on all cDNA. In the authors' own workflow: For normalization, 1 million high-quality reads, each with a distinct molecular identifier, were randomly selected from each sample. Instead of being binned into consensus sequences, reads with shared molecular identifiers were discarded. MiTCR, run with a Q25 quality threshold and the strictest error-elimination algorithm, handled CDR3 identification, clonotype clustering and error correction. A nonparametric unseen species model with Euler transformation was used to estimate lower-bound total TCR beta diversity. Starting from the raw public reads, TCRdb applied fastp trimming at Q25, assembled clones with MiXCR and retained in-frame beta chains. Rows merge per CDR3 protein into single entries with the most common DNA and genes. The V and J calls follow TCRdb's processing rather than the paper's. Within this sample are under 1,100,000 distinct CDR3 sequences, with less than 25% of them counted one time only. Together, the top ten hold about 0.72% of the sample.

The research as a whole found: Because the CMV infection status of the donors was unknown, age-related changes in expanded clonotypes may potentially have been confounded. Total diversity estimates from one million sequenced T cells were considered lower bounds and underestimates. Bulk unsorted PBMC profiling prevented conclusive comparison of naive and antigen-experienced compartments. As age increased, observed TCR beta diversity per million T cells dropped in a roughly linear way, and a significant reduction was already evident by age about 36. Observed TCR beta diversity correlated strongly with the percentage of naive T cells measured by flow cytometry. Compared with the aged group, more naive CD4+ T cells, fewer expanded clones and increased TCR diversity were shown by the long-lived group, suggesting age selection.

A remark on this clonotype: It lacks a known antigen. There are no base qualities to consult, and no much larger clone falls within one base.

This same sample was also taken into another study, of T cells of mothers and their children. Per the second study: Donors were nine systemically healthy Caucasian individuals: three mothers and their six children. cDNA synthesis consumed the entire amount of extracted RNA, loaded at around 1.5 ug RNA in each 15 ul reaction. Sample barcodes and 2-4 random nucleotides were added via the M1S primer in the second PCR. More than 8 million TCR beta CDR3 reads were obtained from each mother, and about 3 million reads were obtained from each child. In both related and unrelated pairs, thymic selection shapes the output of TCR recombination in a similar way, with inherited differences having only a minor effect. Normalized repertoire overlap was always found to be slightly, but never significantly, higher in related mother-child pairs than in unrelated mother-child pairs. Persistent microchimeric T cell clones were not detected, at a sensitivity of 95 to 100 clones per million clonotypes. Deep NGS was used in the study to compare the TCR beta repertoires of mothers and children and to look for features that separate related mother-child pairs from unrelated individuals. On average, the children were roughly 11 +/- 4 years old, while the mothers were about 40 +/- 4 years old. After adapter ligation with NEBNext reagents, the libraries were sequenced on Illumina HiSeq 2000 with 100+100 nt paired-end reads. Mother and child libraries were prepared a month apart and sequenced in separate runs to prevent cross-contamination. Each donor had between about 500,000 and 2,300,000 distinct TCR beta clonotypes identified. Naive TCR beta clonotypes were estimated from low-frequency clonotypes matched to each donor's FACS-determined naive share, without sorting.

The sequenced sample was blood. The clonotype originates from a girl aged 2 to 9 in good health. Recombination linked TRBV28 to TRBJ2-7, with the D gene call left open. Read as DNA, the sequence is TGTGCCAGCAGTTTCGCATACTACGAGCAGTACTTC. Its translation reads: CASSFAYYEQYF.